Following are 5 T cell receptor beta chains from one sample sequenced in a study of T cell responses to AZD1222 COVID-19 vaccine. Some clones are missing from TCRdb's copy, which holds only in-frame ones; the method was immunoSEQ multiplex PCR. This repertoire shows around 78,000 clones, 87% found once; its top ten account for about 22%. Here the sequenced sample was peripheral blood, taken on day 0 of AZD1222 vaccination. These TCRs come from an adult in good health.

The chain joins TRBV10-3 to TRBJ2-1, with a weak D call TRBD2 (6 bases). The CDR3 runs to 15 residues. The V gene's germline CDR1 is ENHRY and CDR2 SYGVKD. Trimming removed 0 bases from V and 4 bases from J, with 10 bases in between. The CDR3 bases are TGTGCCATCAGTGAGTCGGCTAGCGATTACAATGAGCAGTTCTTC. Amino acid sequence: CAISESASDYNEQFF.

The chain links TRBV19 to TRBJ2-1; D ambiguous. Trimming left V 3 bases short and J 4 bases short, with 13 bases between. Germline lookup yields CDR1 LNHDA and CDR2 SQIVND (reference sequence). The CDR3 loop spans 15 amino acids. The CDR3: CASSISQLTYNEQFF. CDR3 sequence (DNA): TGTGCCAGTAGTATTAGTCAGCTGACATACAATGAGCAGTTCTTC. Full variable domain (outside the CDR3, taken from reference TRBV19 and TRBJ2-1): DGGITQSPKYLFRKEGQNVTLSCEQNLNHDAMYWYRQDPGQGLRLIYYSQIVNDFQKGDIAEGYSVSREKKESFPLTVTSAQKNPTAFYLCASSISQLTYNEQFFGPGTRLTVL.

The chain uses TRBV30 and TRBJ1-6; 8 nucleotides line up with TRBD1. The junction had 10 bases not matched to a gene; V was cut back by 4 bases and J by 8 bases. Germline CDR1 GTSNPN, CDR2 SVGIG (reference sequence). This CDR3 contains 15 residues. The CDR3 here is CAWISPGTGDSPLHF. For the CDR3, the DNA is TGTGCCTGGATTTCACCCGGGACAGGAGATTCACCCCTCCACTTT.

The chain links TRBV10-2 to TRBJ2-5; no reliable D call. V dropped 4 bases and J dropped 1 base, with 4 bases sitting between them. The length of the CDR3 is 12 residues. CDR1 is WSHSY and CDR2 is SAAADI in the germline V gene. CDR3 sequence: CASSVGQETQYF. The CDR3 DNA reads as TGCGCCAGCAGTGTTGGCCAAGAGACCCAGTACTTC.

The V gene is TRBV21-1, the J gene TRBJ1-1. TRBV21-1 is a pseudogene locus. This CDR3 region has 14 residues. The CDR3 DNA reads TGTGCCAGCAGCAAAGTTGGGGGGGCGACTGAAGCTTTCTTT. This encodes CASSKVGGATEAFF.